The 15 T cell receptor beta chains reported below all come from one sample, sequenced in a study of T cell clonotyping in hematopoietic cell transplantation. The method was immunoSEQ multiplex PCR; TCRdb's version includes in-frame clones alone and lacks a portion of them. Here the sample spans roughly 13,000 clones, approximately 68% being singletons. The sample consisted of peripheral blood mononuclear cells, taken 180 days after allogeneic stem cell transplant. The receptors derive from a male patient aged 55-69 years who had an allogeneic stem cell transplant from an unrelated donor, so the T cells may come from the graft donor. Some clones in this sample may be carry-over from other donors' samples.

This clone was observed once. V and J are TRBV2 and TRBJ1-4; D unclear. The CDR3 runs to 13 residues. The V and J ends lost 6 bases and 6 bases respectively, with 11 bases between them. Per germline, CDR1 SNHLY and CDR2 FYNNEI. CDR3 protein: CASRVYLDEKLFF. The DNA for the CDR3 is TGTGCCAGCAGGGTGTATTTAGATGAAAAACTGTTTTTT.

This clone was observed a few times. This sequence joins TRBV6-5 and TRBJ2-5; 7 positions match TRBD2. Germline CDR1 MNHEY, CDR2 SVGAGI. This CDR3 spans 13 amino acids. V dropped 6 bases and J dropped 5; count of bases not matched to a gene: 6. The CDR3 DNA sequence: TGTGCCAGCAGCTTAGGGCGGGAGGAGACCCAGTACTTC. Amino acid sequence: CASSLGREETQYF.

The chain couples TRBV6-6 to TRBJ1-1; D gene unclear. The CDR3 is 14 amino acids. Germline V gives CDR1 MNHNY, CDR2 SVGAGI (reference sequence). The V end was cut by 2 bases, the J end by 1 base, with 8 bases between. CDR3 amino acids: CASSYVAGNTEAFF. CDR3 bases: TGTGCCAGCAGTTACGTAGCGGGGAACACTGAAGCTTTCTTT.

V gene TRBV29-1 combines with J gene TRBJ1-5; a possible D gene is TRBD1 (6 bases). Between the trimmed V and J ends, which lost 5 bases and 3 bases, there was a span of 17 bases. Germline CDR1 and CDR2: SQVTM and ANQGSEA. The CDR3 loop spans 15 amino acids. The CDR3 reads CSVLLPDRLNQPQHF. In nucleotides, the CDR3 is TGCAGCGTTCTACTTCCCGACAGGCTCAATCAGCCCCAGCATTTT.

About this clone itself: A read error is possible here, since a much larger clone lies one base away. The V call is TRBV7-6, the J call TRBJ1-4, with D possibly being TRBD1 (5 bases). The CDR3 has 15 amino acids. CDR1 is SGHVS, CDR2 FNYEAQ, per germline. For the CDR3, the DNA is TGTGCCAGCAGCTTAGAACCGGGACGGAATGAAAAACTGTCTTTT. Its translation: CASSLEPGRNEKLSF.

This clone was detected a few times. The V call is TRBV5-1, the J call TRBJ2-3, with D possibly TRBD1 on 6 matching bases. The V end lost 4 bases, the J end lost 0 bases, and 15 bases lay between the germline ends. The CDR3 extends over 16 amino acids. Looked up from germline, CDR1 is SGHRS and CDR2 is YFSETQ. For the CDR3, the DNA is TGCGCCAGCAGCACCTCCGGGACACTGAGCACAGATACGCAGTATTTT. It encodes CASSTSGTLSTDTQYF.

The chain carries TRBV9 and TRBJ2-7, with no clear D. The germline V and J ends were trimmed by 2 bases and 4 bases, with 13 bases remaining between them. The germline V gene encodes CDR1 SGDLS and CDR2 YYNGEE. This CDR3 spans 14 amino acids. The CDR3: CASSVLRVLYEQYF. The CDR3, as DNA: TGTGCCAGCAGCGTCCTAAGGGTTTTATACGAGCAGTACTTC.

The chain combines TRBV30 with TRBJ2-5; D uncertain. This CDR3 is built from 14 residues. Per the germline V gene, CDR1 is GTSNPN and CDR2 is SVGIG (reference sequence). The germline V and J ends were trimmed by 7 bases and 4 bases, with 19 bases remaining between them. This CDR3 is CASKWAAAGETQYF. In nucleotides, the CDR3 is TGTGCCTCAAAGTGGGCGGCGGCCGGAGAGACCCAGTACTTC.

In its sample, this clone was seen once. This chain connects TRBV6-6 to TRBJ2-3, with D possibly called TRBD1 or TRBD2 (6 bases each). V shed 2 bases and J shed 3 bases, with 12 bases lying between them. The germline V gene encodes CDR1 MNHNY and CDR2 SVGAGI (reference sequence). The CDR3 is 15 amino acids. The CDR3 protein is CASSYMGGQTDTQYF. The CDR3 DNA sequence: TGTGCCAGCAGTTACATGGGGGGCCAAACAGATACGCAGTATTTT.

In its sample, this clone was seen a few times. V usage is TRBV7-2 and J usage is TRBJ2-2; no reliable D call. From germline, CDR1 is SGHTA and CDR2 FQGNSA. Between the trimmed V and J ends, which lost 5 bases and 5 bases, there was a span of 12 bases. CDR3 size: 14 residues. As DNA, the CDR3 is TGTGCCAGCAGCCCACGCCCCAAGACCGGGGAGCTGTTTTTT. This translates into CASSPRPKTGELFF.

This chain uses TRBV7-2 with TRBJ1-2; 7 bases line up with TRBD1. Germline trimming cut 4 bases from V and 8 bases from J; bases unmatched to any gene: 19. The CDR3 sequence is 17 residues long. Germline V gene sequence: CDR1 SGHTA, CDR2 FQGNSA. The CDR3 is CASSYMFWGTAARGYTF. The CDR3 nucleotides read TGTGCCAGCAGCTACATGTTTTGGGGGACAGCGGCGCGGGGCTACACCTTC.

V usage is TRBV4-1 and J usage is TRBJ2-7; D is uncertain. The CDR3 is 14 residues long. Germline V gene lookup returns CDR1 MGHRA and CDR2 YSYEKL. Trimming removed 0 bases from V and 3 bases from J, with 9 bases in between. The CDR3 here is CASSQEPRGYEQYF. The CDR3 nucleotides read TGCGCCAGCAGCCAAGAGCCTAGAGGCTACGAGCAGTACTTC.

This clone was detected a few times. This chain joins TRBV30 and TRBJ1-2; 7 positions match TRBD1. This CDR3 contains 12 residues. Germline lookup yields CDR1 GTSNPN and CDR2 SVGIG (reference sequence). V was pared by 8 bases and J by 8 bases, with 11 bases of the junction left unmatched. CDR3 amino acids: CASTQGVSGYTF. The DNA of the CDR3 is TGTGCCAGCACTCAGGGGGTGTCGGGCTACACCTTC.

Comment on this clone: A read error may explain this, as a much larger clone is one base away. Within the sample, other DNA sequences also encode this same CDR3. The genes are TRBV5-6 and TRBJ1-1, with D possibly TRBD1 on 5 matching bases. Germline V gene lookup returns CDR1 SGHDT and CDR2 YYEEEE. Between the trimmed V and J ends, which lost 4 bases and 7 bases, there was a span of 17 bases. The CDR3 consists of 14 residues. CDR3 DNA sequence: TGTGCCAGCAGCCTGGGGGAGACCTATGGTGAAGCTTTCTTT. It encodes CASSLGETYGEAFF.

This rearrangement joins TRBV19 to TRBJ2-7; 13 nucleotides agree with TRBD2. The V segment lost 5 bases and the J segment 2 bases; nucleotides outside the gene matches: 6. This CDR3 region has 16 residues. Germline CDR1 reads LNHDA; CDR2 reads SQIVND (reference sequence). The CDR3 reads CASSLPGLAGTYEQYF. As DNA, the CDR3 is TGTGCCAGTAGTCTGCCGGGACTAGCGGGGACCTACGAGCAGTACTTC. The whole variable domain, filled in from reference TRBV19 and TRBJ2-7, reads DGGITQSPKYLFRKEGQNVTLSCEQNLNHDAMYWYRQDPGQGLRLIYYSQIVNDFQKGDIAEGYSVSREKKESFPLTVTSAQKNPTAFYLCASSLPGLAGTYEQYFGPGTRLTVT.